This TCR beta chain was recovered during a study of human T cells and chemical hapten exposure. Study overall: Mostly female, the patients presented with alopecia areata, totalis or universalis.

As for time point: patch test 2, 6 weeks after DPC sensitization. The treatment was: therapeutic diphenylcyclopropenone sensitization with weekly scalp DPC. The library put unique molecular identifiers onto individual cDNA molecules. In TCRdb, the RACE reads were re-called with MiXCR into one record per CDR3 protein. In the table there are a few hundred thousand distinct CDR3 sequences, about 6% of which are singletons. This CDR3 is built from 17 residues. The J segment lost 4 bases and the V segment lost 0 bases, leaving 5 bases of the junction unmatched. Per the germline V gene, CDR1 is DFQATT and CDR2 is SNEGSKA (reference sequence).

This TCR came from a woman aged 18-29 years with alopecia areata. Some clones in this sample may be carry-over from other donors' samples. The source was whole blood, collected in connection with sensitization to the hapten diphenylcyclopropenone (DPC). V and J are TRBV20-1 and TRBJ2-1; 14 bases are a match to TRBD2. The CDR3 region is CSARDLTSGGDYNEQFF. Here the CDR3 DNA reads TGCAGTGCTAGAGATTTGACTAGCGGGGGGGATTACAATGAGCAGTTCTTC.